One and the same sample provided the 31 T cell receptor beta chains below, sequenced in a study of tumor and adjacent non-tumor tissue in lung cancer. RNA was extracted from bulk tissue without any cell sorting. Three rounds of nested PCR, following a modified ARM-PCR protocol, produced the TCRbeta library. TCRdb recomputed calls from the multiplex PCR reads with MiXCR, one row per CDR3 protein. Of fewer than 130,000 distinct CDR3 sequences listed, about 80% were seen once; the top ten hold approximately 22%. The sample comprised lung tumor tissue. The receptors come from a man aged 70-80 years with non-small cell lung cancer.

As to this clonotype: One end of the junction varies from germline; a read error may be responsible. The gene calls are TRBV5-5 and TRBJ2-3, with unresolved D. Germline V gene sequence: CDR1 SGHKS, CDR2 YYEKEE (reference sequence). This CDR3 is 14 amino acids long. CDR3 loop: CASGRSDPTDTHYF. The CDR3 DNA is TGTGCCAGCGGTCGTTCGGATCCTACAGATACGCACTATTTT.

Comment on this clonotype: One end of the junction varies from germline; a read error may be responsible. This rearrangement joins TRBV28 to TRBJ2-3; D may be TRBD2 (6 bases). The V gene's germline CDR1 is MDHEN and CDR2 SYDVKM. The CDR3 length is 16 residues. The CDR3 DNA is TGTGTCAGCAGTTTCTCTAACGGGAGAGGAACAGATACGCAGTATTTT. Translated, it gives CVSSFSNGRGTDTQYF.

The chain employs TRBV11-2 and TRBJ2-7; maybe TRBD2 (5 bases). CDR1 is SGHAT and CDR2 is FQNNGV in the germline V gene. V gave up 9 bases and J gave up 3 bases, with 27 bases separating them. This CDR3 comprises 17 residues. In DNA form, the CDR3 reads TGTGCCAGAATCTTAGTATCCACTGGGCTAGCCTACTACGAGCAGTACTTC. Protein product: CARILVSTGLAYYEQYF. Based on the CDR3 plus reference TRBV11-2 and TRBJ2-7, the full variable domain is EAGVAQSPRYKIIEKRQSVAFWCNPISGHATLYWYQQILGQGPKLLIQFQNNGVVDDSQLPKDRFSAERLKGVDSTLKIQPAKLEDSAVYLCARILVSTGLAYYEQYFGPGTRLTVT.

As concerns this clonotype: A much bigger clone sits one base away, suggesting this may be a read error. The chain has TRBV11-2 and TRBJ2-1; the match to TRBD2 covers 11 bases. Per germline, CDR1 SGHAT and CDR2 FQNNGV. The CDR3 sequence is 16 residues long. CDR3 in amino acids: CVSRLAGLSSYNEQFF. CDR3 in DNA: TGTGTCAGCAGACTAGCGGGGCTGAGCTCCTACAATGAGCAGTTCTTC.

On this clonotype: At one end the junction does not follow the germline gene, possibly because of a read error. The rearrangement uses TRBV20-1 and TRBJ1-6, with D perhaps matching TRBD1 (5 bases). This CDR3 has 15 amino acids. CDR1 and CDR2 from the germline V gene are DFQATT and SNEGSKA (reference sequence). The DNA for the CDR3 is TGCAGTCCTAGAGATCCGGGACCGACCAGTTCACCCCTCCACTTT. Translating it yields CSPRDPGPTSSPLHF.

A word on this clonotype: One junction end disagrees with the germline gene, perhaps due to a read error. J is TRBJ2-3 and V is TRBV10-2; the D is unclear. Germline lookup yields CDR1 WSHSY and CDR2 SAAADI. The CDR3 has 12 residues. The CDR3 here is CASSENTDRQYF. CDR3 DNA sequence: TGCGCCAGCAGTGAGAACACAGATAGGCAGTATTTC.

This clonotype was detected ten times or more. The V call is TRBV7-9, the J call TRBJ1-6, with D unresolved. From germline, CDR1 is SEHNR and CDR2 FQNEAQ (reference sequence). The ends were cut back, 2 bases at V and 7 bases at J, with 0 bases in the middle. This CDR3 is 11 amino acids long. The CDR3 DNA is TGTGCCAGCAGCTTAAATTCACCCCTCCACTTT. It codes for CASSLNSPLHF.

Remarks on this clonotype: The conserved phenylalanine or tryptophan is not found at the CDR3 terminus, so this likely reflects a read error. V is TRBV29-1 and J is TRBJ2-2, with D perhaps TRBD1 or TRBD2 (5 bases each). From germline, CDR1 is SQVTM and CDR2 ANQGSEA. V was clipped by 7 bases and J by 4 bases, with 16 bases between them. The CDR3 sequence is 14 residues long. The CDR3 region is CSAGVAGGTGELFI. The CDR3 DNA sequence: TGCAGCGCTGGCGTAGCTGGGGGCACCGGGGAGCTGTTTATT.

On this clonotype itself: Germline is not matched at one junction end, which may reflect a read error. This rearrangement joins TRBV28 to TRBJ2-7; the D is unclear. Germline V CDR1 and CDR2: MDHEN, SYDVKM. The CDR3 covers 17 residues. DNA for the CDR3: TGCGTCAGCAGTTTATCCGACTTGTTCCATGGTTCCTACGAGCAGTACTTC. Translated: CVSSLSDLFHGSYEQYF.

This clonotype was counted a few times. The rearrangement uses TRBV5-1 and TRBJ2-2; unclear D gene. The germline V and J ends were trimmed by 4 bases and 5 bases, with 9 bases remaining between them. Germline V gene sequence: CDR1 SGHRS, CDR2 YFSETQ. The CDR3 loop spans 13 amino acids. CDR3 in amino acids: CASSLALTGELFF. CDR3 DNA: TGCGCCAGCAGCCTCGCACTGACCGGGGAGCTGTTTTTT. The whole variable domain, remainder taken from reference TRBV5-1 and TRBJ2-2, is KAGVTQTPRYLIKTRGQQVTLSCSPISGHRSVSWYQQTPGQGLQFLFEYFSETQRNKGNFPGRFSGRQFSNSRSEMNVSTLELGDSALYLCASSLALTGELFFGEGSRLTVL.

For this clonotype: Germline and junction disagree at one end, which may indicate a read error. The chain employs TRBV4-1 and TRBJ2-4, with a possible D match to TRBD1 (8 bases). The CDR3 consists of 15 residues. Germline V gene lookup returns CDR1 MGHRA and CDR2 YSYEKL. The CDR3 DNA is TGCGCCGGCAGCGGGACAGGAGATTTGACTAACATTCAGTACTTC. Its translation is CAGSGTGDLTNIQYF.

The chain couples TRBV6-1 to TRBJ2-3; tentative D call: TRBD2 (6 bases). From germline, CDR1 is MNHNS and CDR2 SASEGT. The ends were cut back, 5 bases at V and 0 bases at J, with 12 bases in the middle. The CDR3 has 15 amino acids. The CDR3 here is CASSTLRESTDTQYF. In nucleotides, the CDR3 is TGTGCCAGCAGTACCCTCCGGGAGAGCACAGATACGCAGTATTTT.

For this clonotype: A junction boundary mismatches the germline segment, possibly from a read error. The chain couples TRBV4-1 to TRBJ2-5; D is unresolved. The CDR3 is 15 residues long. CDR1 MGHRA and CDR2 YSYEKL come from the germline V gene. CDR3 DNA sequence: TGCGTCAGCAGCCAAGATGGACGGGCGATGGAGACCCAGTACTTC. Translated: CVSSQDGRAMETQYF.

As to this clonotype: Since no conserved phenylalanine or tryptophan closes the CDR3, a read error is the likely cause. No DNA is shown, since the ends of the CDR3 on it are uncertain; the CDR3 is the one TCRdb lists. V is TRBV29-1 and J is TRBJ2-3. The CDR3 numbers 13 amino acids, ends counted. CDR1 and CDR2 (germline): SQVTM, ANQGSEA. CDR3 residues: CSVTGQGTDTQYY.

Notes on this clonotype: This CDR3 is missing its conserved last phenylalanine or tryptophan, likely due to a read error. The rearrangement uses TRBV4-1 and TRBJ2-7; 8 positions match TRBD2. After removal of 4 bases from V and 5 bases from J, the junction contained 13 bases not matched to a gene. CDR3 length: 16 amino acids. Germline CDR1 MGHRA, CDR2 YSYEKL. The CDR3 DNA reads as TGCGCCAGCAGCCGCACACCAGCGGGAGAGGGGGACGAGCAGTACTAC. Translating gives CASSRTPAGEGDEQYY.

This clonotype was counted a single time. The junction does not match germline at one end; this may be a read error. The chain joins TRBV11-3 to TRBJ2-3; D uncertain. The CDR3 spans 15 residues. Germline CDR1 SGHNT, CDR2 YENEEA. CDR3 DNA sequence: TGTGACAGCACCCGTCGGAAAGTAAGCACAGATACGCAATATTTT. Translating it yields CDSTRRKVSTDTQYF.

This clonotype appeared many times. The rearrangement links TRBV12-3 or TRBV12-4 to TRBJ1-2; tentatively, D is TRBD1 (6 bases). Trimming stripped 5 bases from V and 4 bases from J, with 17 bases between. The CDR3 has 15 amino acids. CDR3 in DNA: TGTGCCAGCAGTCTGTCCGGGACAAGTCTCTATGGCTACACCTTC. It translates to CASSLSGTSLYGYTF.

On this clonotype: A single base separates this from a much larger clone, so it may be a read error. The chain recombines TRBV7-6 with TRBJ2-1; TRBD2 might be the D (6 bases). The CDR3 runs 14 residues. Germline lookup yields CDR1 SGHVS and CDR2 FNYEAQ. The CDR3 nucleotides read TGTGCCAGCAACTTAGAGGGAAGGGGAGGTGAGCAGTTCTTC. Its translation is CASNLEGRGGEQFF.

Worth noting for this clonotype: Germline and junction disagree at one end, which may indicate a read error. The rearrangement uses TRBV12-3 or TRBV12-4 and TRBJ2-7; D gene uncertain. This CDR3 comprises 12 residues. Written as DNA, the CDR3 is TGTGCCGGCAGTCTCCCACTCTACGAGCAGTACTTC. Protein: CAGSLPLYEQYF.

V usage is TRBV6-1 and J usage is TRBJ1-5; 9 positions match TRBD1. The CDR3 loop spans 15 amino acids. Germline values: CDR1 MNHNS, CDR2 SASEGT. Trimming removed 10 bases from V and 6 bases from J; junction bases left unmatched: 13. The CDR3 loop reads CAKSEETGGVQPQHF. As DNA, the CDR3 is TGTGCCAAGAGTGAAGAGACAGGGGGTGTTCAGCCCCAGCATTTT.

The sample holds many counts of this clonotype. CDR3 loop: CASSGSGLTNEKLFF. CDR3 nucleotides: TGTGCCAGCAGCGGATCAGGGTTGACTAATGAAAAACTGTTTTTT. The chain carries TRBV12-3 or TRBV12-4 and TRBJ1-4; D perhaps matches TRBD1 (5 bases). Trimming took 6 bases from V and 2 from J, leaving 13 bases between them. CDR3 length equals 15 residues.

The rearrangement joins TRBV28 to TRBJ2-3; weak D call: TRBD2 (6 bases). The CDR3 has 14 amino acids. Germline V gene sequence: CDR1 MDHEN, CDR2 SYDVKM. CDR3 coding DNA: TGTGCTGGCAGTTTTGCGGGAACCACAGATACGCAGTATTTT. It encodes CAGSFAGTTDTQYF.

In the case of this clonotype: One end of the junction is discordant with germline, which a read error may explain. This chain connects TRBV4-2 to TRBJ2-7; D uncertain. The CDR3 contains 12 residues. Germline loops: CDR1 LGHNA, CDR2 YNFKEQ. The CDR3 is CASSHDYQEQYF. The CDR3 nucleotides read TGTGCCAGCAGCCACGATTATCAGGAGCAGTATTTC.

To note about this clonotype: Given a much more abundant clone one base away, this may be a read error. The CDR3 does not close with the conserved phenylalanine or tryptophan, likely indicating a read error. The rearrangement uses TRBV20-1 and TRBJ1-5, with D hard to call. V was shortened by 2 bases and J by 5 bases, with 10 bases between the two germline ends. Germline V gene data show CDR1 as DFQATT and CDR2 as SNEGSKA (reference sequence). The CDR3 has 13 residues. The CDR3 DNA reads TGCAGTGCTAGAACGAGAAGGGATCAGCCCCAGCATCTT. This sequence encodes CSARTRRDQPQHL.

This clonotype has more than one count but fewer than ten. A much larger clone differs from this one at a single base, so this may be a read error. This chain uses TRBV11-2 with TRBJ2-7, with TRBD2 as a possible D gene (6 bases). Germline CDR1 is SGHAT and CDR2 is FQNNGV. The CDR3 covers 12 residues. The CDR3 nucleotides read TGTGTCAGCAGCCTAGGAGGGAACGAGCAGTACTTC. This sequence encodes CVSSLGGNEQYF.

The chain links TRBV6-2 or TRBV6-3 to TRBJ2-3; no firm D call. The ends were cut back, 5 bases at V and 7 bases at J, with 13 bases in the middle. Germline V CDR1 and CDR2: MNHEY, SVGEGT. The CDR3 totals 13 residues. The CDR3 loop is CASSVLMGNTQYF. CDR3 in DNA: TGTGCCAGCAGTGTGCTCATGGGGAATACGCAGTATTTT.

On this clonotype itself: As the CDR3 is not closed by the conserved phenylalanine or tryptophan, this likely results from a read error. This chain connects TRBV10-3 to TRBJ2-3, with D unclear. The CDR3 is 12 residues long. CDR1 is ENHRY and CDR2 is SYGVKD in the germline V gene. CDR3 nucleotides: TGTACCATCAGTGTCGGCACAGATACGCAGTATCTT. It translates to CTISVGTDTQYL.

This clonotype was seen just once. A much larger clone lies one base from this, so it may be a read error. The genes are TRBV5-1 and TRBJ2-2, with 7 bases matching TRBD2. CDR3 size: 13 residues. Germline lookup yields CDR1 SGHRS and CDR2 YFSETQ. The CDR3 sequence is CASTVAGPGELSF. The CDR3 DNA reads TGCGCCAGCACCGTAGCGGGCCCCGGGGAGCTGTCTTTT.

In its sample, this clonotype was seen once. The conserved closing phenylalanine or tryptophan is absent in this CDR3, likely reflecting a read error. The rearrangement uses TRBV28 and TRBJ2-3; D uncertain. Germline CDR1 and CDR2: MDHEN and SYDVKM. The CDR3 contains 14 residues. The CDR3 DNA reads TGTGCCAGCAGTTTTTTAGCTGGCACAGATAAGCAGTATCTT. As protein: CASSFLAGTDKQYL.

About this clonotype: Since no conserved phenylalanine or tryptophan closes the CDR3, a read error is the likely cause. The limits of the CDR3 on the DNA are not certain, so only TCRdb's listed CDR3 is given. This chain joins TRBV28 and TRBJ1-2. Including both end residues, the CDR3 is 15 amino acids long. The germline V gene has CDR1 MDHEN and CDR2 SYDVKM. The CDR3 loop reads CASSLREGRSYGYIY.

As for this clonotype: A junction boundary mismatches the germline segment, possibly from a read error. The gene calls are TRBV6-6 and TRBJ2-4, with a possible D match to TRBD1 (6 bases). CDR3 size: 16 residues. Germline lookup yields CDR1 MNHNY and CDR2 SVGAGI (reference sequence). CDR3 loop: CATSGEQGFAKNIQYF. The CDR3 nucleotides are TGTGCCACCAGTGGTGAGCAGGGGTTCGCCAAAAACATTCAATACTTC.